These T cell receptor beta chains were read from a single sample in a study of control samples from healthy donors and cancer patients. Sequenced by immunoSEQ multiplex PCR; TCRdb stores in-frame clones only, minus some. The sample lists approximately 160,000 clones, 80% to 95% occurring once. What was sequenced was blood. The receptors stem from a woman aged 55-69 years in good health. CDR3s leave out the opening cysteine and the closing phenylalanine or tryptophan. The order of the fields is clone size, V gene, J gene, CDR3 length, CDR3 protein. Clone size is stated in some rows and not others, as once, few, many or a class when expanded.

NA,TRBV5-4,TRBJ2-1,13,ASSWGQGGPGEQF
NA,TRBV19,TRBJ1-1,10,ASSIQEGEAF
NA,TRBV9,TRBJ1-5,12,ASSVGQLNQPQH
NA,TRBV7-2,TRBJ2-2,13,ASSLASLATGELF
NA,TRBV5-1,TRBJ2-5,13,ASSLDGVIQETQY
NA,TRBV7-6,TRBJ2-2,12,ASSPGQTTGELF
NA,TRBV2,TRBJ1-3,17,ASSGRDRNQNSSGNTIY
NA,TRBV5-5,TRBJ1-4,11,ASSQMTGEKLF
NA,TRBV6-5,TRBJ1-6,10,AATGSGSPLH
few,TRBV28,TRBJ1-6,13,ASSLLASDNSPLH
NA,TRBV20-1,TRBJ1-2,14,SASLGGQAKYYGYT
once,TRBV9,TRBJ1-1,13,ASTGQSHMNTEAF
NA,TRBV7-2,TRBJ2-7,13,ASSSQGLGLGEQY
NA,TRBV14,TRBJ2-7,14,ASSQPWGGTSYEQY
once,TRBV28,TRBJ2-3,12,ASSLGGLTDTQY
NA,TRBV18,TRBJ2-7,16,ASSPRVLAGRDSYEQY
NA,TRBV7-2,TRBJ2-2,12,ASRQFSGTGELF
few,TRBV7-8,TRBJ1-6,11,ASSQIQNSPLH
NA,TRBV6-5,TRBJ2-7,11,ASSWGQLYEQY
NA,TRBV3-1/TRBV3-2,TRBJ2-3,12,ASSWEGRADTQY
few,TRBV4-1,TRBJ1-5,14,ASSQESQGKNQPQH
NA,TRBV2,TRBJ2-7,9,ASSAGDEQY
NA,TRBV6-2/TRBV6-3,TRBJ2-7,16,ASSYASRQGPSSYEQY
NA,TRBV6-2/TRBV6-3,TRBJ2-3,12,ASSFGTGEDTQY
NA,TRBV7-3,TRBJ2-3,12,ASSLKLNTDTQY
NA,TRBV6-6,TRBJ1-4,10,ASSPTNEKLF
NA,TRBV6-2/TRBV6-3,TRBJ2-7,12,ASSPQGVRYEQY
once,TRBV5-1,TRBJ2-2,14,ASSLVVTGNTGELF
NA,TRBV6-2/TRBV6-3,TRBJ1-3,14,ASSYSPGSSGNTIY